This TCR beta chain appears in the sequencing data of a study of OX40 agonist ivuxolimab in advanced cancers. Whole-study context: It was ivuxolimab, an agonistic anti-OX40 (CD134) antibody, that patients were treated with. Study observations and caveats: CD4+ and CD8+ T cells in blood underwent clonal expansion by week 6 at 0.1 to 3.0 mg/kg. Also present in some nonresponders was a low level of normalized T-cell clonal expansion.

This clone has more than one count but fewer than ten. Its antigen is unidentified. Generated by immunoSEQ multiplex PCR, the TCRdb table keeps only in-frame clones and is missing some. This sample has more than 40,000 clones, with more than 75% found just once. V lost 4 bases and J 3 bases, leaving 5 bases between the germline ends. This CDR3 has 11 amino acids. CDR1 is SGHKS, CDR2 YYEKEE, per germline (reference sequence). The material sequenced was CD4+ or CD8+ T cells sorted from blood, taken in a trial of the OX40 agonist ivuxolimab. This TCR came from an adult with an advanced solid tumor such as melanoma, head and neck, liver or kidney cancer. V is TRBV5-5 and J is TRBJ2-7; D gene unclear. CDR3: CASSQNYEQYF. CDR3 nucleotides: TGTGCCAGCAGCCAGAACTACGAGCAGTACTTC.